This is a list of T cell receptor beta chains from one sample in a study of neurological immune-mediated disorders. TCRdb used MiXCR to reprocess the 5' RACE reads, holding one entry per CDR3 protein. Altogether around 53,000 distinct CDR3 sequences are present, roughly 8% being singletons, with the ten largest covering roughly 2%. What was sequenced was PBMCs. The receptors derive from a woman aged 40 to 55 in good health. Each CDR3 is given with its conserved first and last residue. Each record gives: D gene, V gene, J gene, CDR3 protein. D genes are given only for firm matches.

D: TRBD2; V: TRBV5-1; J: TRBJ2-1; CDR3: CASSAGLAGPAGDEQFF
D: NA; V: TRBV5-5; J: TRBJ2-1; CDR3: CASSLVPNSYNEQFF
D: NA; V: TRBV7-2; J: TRBJ2-4; CDR3: CASSPPGKNIQYF
D: NA; V: TRBV5-1; J: TRBJ2-1; CDR3: CASLASANEQFF
D: NA; V: TRBV7-2; J: TRBJ2-7; CDR3: CASSPRQGVPYEQYF
D: NA; V: TRBV4-1; J: TRBJ1-1; CDR3: CASSQVLREANTEAFF
D: TRBD1; V: TRBV7-2; J: TRBJ2-5; CDR3: CASSRGTGLETQYF
D: TRBD2; V: TRBV7-3; J: TRBJ2-1; CDR3: CASSTNPAGGGYNEQFF
D: TRBD1; V: TRBV20-1; J: TRBJ1-6; CDR3: CSANDRVDSPLHF
D: NA; V: TRBV5-1; J: TRBJ1-4; CDR3: CASSPGTADEKLFF
D: NA; V: TRBV12-3/TRBV12-4; J: TRBJ2-5; CDR3: CASSPPARVGETQYF
D: NA; V: TRBV5-5; J: TRBJ1-1; CDR3: CVSSSTSNTEAFF
D: NA; V: TRBV7-3; J: TRBJ1-1; CDR3: CASSLTPPGGGTEAFF
D: NA; V: TRBV20-1; J: TRBJ1-2; CDR3: CSARDWTEGYGYTF
D: NA; V: TRBV27; J: TRBJ1-1; CDR3: CASSLNVGNTEAFF
D: NA; V: TRBV27; J: TRBJ2-5; CDR3: CASSLRVLAKETQYF
D: NA; V: TRBV10-3; J: TRBJ2-3; CDR3: CAIRGGASTDTQYF
D: NA; V: TRBV27; J: TRBJ2-1; CDR3: CASSLTGSPYNEQFF
D: NA; V: TRBV7-2; J: TRBJ2-1; CDR3: CASSLSLSGRYNEQFF
D: NA; V: TRBV7-9; J: TRBJ1-1; CDR3: CASSLGSAGDTEAFF
D: NA; V: TRBV25-1; J: TRBJ2-3; CDR3: CASSPQDTQYF
D: TRBD2; V: TRBV20-1; J: TRBJ2-1; CDR3: CSASTSGGVLGEQFF
D: NA; V: TRBV5-6; J: TRBJ1-4; CDR3: CASSLWTNEKLFF
D: TRBD1; V: TRBV7-2; J: TRBJ2-1; CDR3: CASRGGQAGSYNEQFF
D: NA; V: TRBV4-2; J: TRBJ2-5; CDR3: CASSERETQYF
D: TRBD1; V: TRBV5-5; J: TRBJ1-2; CDR3: CASSLFGTGPYGYTF
D: TRBD1; V: TRBV4-3; J: TRBJ1-4; CDR3: CASSQPRQGNEKLFF
D: NA; V: TRBV29-1; J: TRBJ1-1; CDR3: CSVDSLPNTEAFF